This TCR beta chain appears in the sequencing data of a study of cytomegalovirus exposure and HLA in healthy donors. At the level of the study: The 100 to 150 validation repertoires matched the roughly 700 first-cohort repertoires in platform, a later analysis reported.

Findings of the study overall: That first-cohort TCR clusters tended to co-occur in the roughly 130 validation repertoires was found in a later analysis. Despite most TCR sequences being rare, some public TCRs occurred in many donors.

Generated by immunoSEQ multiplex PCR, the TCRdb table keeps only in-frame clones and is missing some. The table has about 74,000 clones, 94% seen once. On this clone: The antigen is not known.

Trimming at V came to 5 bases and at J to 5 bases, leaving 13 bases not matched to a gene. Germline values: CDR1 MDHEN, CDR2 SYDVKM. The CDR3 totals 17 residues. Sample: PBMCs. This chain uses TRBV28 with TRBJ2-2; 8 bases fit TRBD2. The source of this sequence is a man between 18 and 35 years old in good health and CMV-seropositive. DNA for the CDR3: TGTGCCAGCAGTCTCAGGAGCGGGGGCGCTGGTACCGGGGAGCTGTTTTTT. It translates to CASSLRSGGAGTGELFF.